This T cell receptor (beta chain) was found in a study of cytomegalovirus exposure and HLA in healthy donors (dated by TCRdb to about 2017). Looking at the study overall: In an earlier analysis of 450 to 750 of the donors, 250 to 350 Gb of sequence data and just under 120 million unique TCR beta sequences from roughly 200 million T cells were reported. About 280 gigabases of sequencing data and 70 million to 85 million unique TCR sequences were included in an early release covering 550 to 650 HLA-typed donors. Of the roughly 400 genotyped donors, approximately 82% fell in the genetic ancestry cluster associated with self-reported Caucasian donors. The aim of the study was to test whether cataloging public T cell receptors could identify signatures of past pathogen exposure. The study used immunosequencing to profile the T cell repertoires of several hundred subjects and linked those repertoires to cytomegalovirus serostatus. A separate validation cohort of about 110 different subjects was used in addition to the approximately 670-subject first cohort. To predict cytomegalovirus infection status, the study brought together high-throughput TCR immunosequencing, statistical association of individual TCRs with disease status, and machine learning. To study patterns of TCR occurrence, a later analysis re-analyzed previously published TCR beta repertoires from several hundred donors and added high-resolution HLA genotyping. In the later analysis, no new phenotypic data were used to find candidate immune exposures; instead, reliance was placed on TCR beta sequences and their occurrence across donors. To decide whether each TCR beta V gene segment behaved as functional or pseudogenic, an earlier analysis of several hundred of the donors relied on high-throughput TCR beta sequencing. Donor age, sex, ethnicity and CMV serostatus were collected together with the repertoire data. A later genetic analysis used genome-wide SNP genotypes for about 65% of the 666 donors, treating that subset as a discovery cohort. All discovery cohort repertoires had been generated using a single sequencing platform. Both class I and class II loci were covered by HLA typing, at four-digit resolution. The number of donors typed differed by locus, with about 629-630 for A, B, C, DRB1 and DQB1, approximately 500 for DQA1, nearly 610 for DPA1, and 450 to 480 for DPB1. Five DR-DQ haplotypes were treated as single units for association and clustering because of strong linkage in the cohort. Among some 400 genotyped donors of the cohort, an average of about 240,000 unique TCR beta nucleotide sequences were sequenced per donor, roughly 20% of them non-productive. Paper-wide results and their limitations: Cytomegalovirus status was reported to be diagnosed by the classifier with high specificity and sensitivity in both the original and validation cohorts. Presence/absence analyses assumed roughly uniform sequencing depth across donors, an assumption that may not hold. Several of the top co-occurrence clusters appeared to be linked to parvovirus B19, influenza, CMV and Epstein-Barr virus, according to a later analysis. According to the authors, the approach could potentially be generalized to other disease states and immunological phenotypes. In the study, around 160 TCR beta chains were listed as associated with cytomegalovirus. In a later genetic analysis, a missense DCLRE1C variant was associated with V-gene and J-gene trimming of TCR beta chains, and the association was replicated in an independent cohort. Because counts were too low, roughly 17 rarely observed V segments, including chromosome 9 orphons, were left out of the earlier analysis of a few hundred of the donors. Linkage disequilibrium might explain the correlated functional status among segregating V segments, but an unknown experimental factor could not be ruled out. Some IMGT-functional V segments, including TRBV6-2 and TRBV6-3, could not be told apart with the 87-base-pair reads, so those segments were excluded. In a later analysis, around 17,000 TCR beta sequences were associated with specific HLA alleles at a false discovery rate of 0.05. A few of the identified cytomegalovirus-associated TCR beta chains were confirmed in vitro to be specific for cytomegalovirus antigens. When HLA alleles, especially DR and DQ, strongly co-occurred, TCR associations were difficult to assign to individual alleles. In a later analysis, HLA-associated TCR beta chains showed more clonal expansion and lower generation probabilities than non-associated chains that were equally common. In a later analysis, TCR association rates were found to vary across HLA loci, with the most associated TCRs seen for DRB1 alleles and the fewest for HLA-C alleles. Across donors, most TCR sequences were observed very rarely, whereas some public TCRs were present in many individuals. HLA typing was unavailable for some donors at each locus, so association tests used only the typed subset. In this cohort, only TCR beta chains were sequenced, and detectable features were limited by the absence of alpha or paired-chain data. In an earlier analysis of some 500 of the donors, most TCR beta V segments appeared in productive rearrangements about 87% or about 30% of the time, broadly matching IMGT annotations. Compared with the roughly 720-donor mean, donors in an Asian-associated ancestry cluster had fewer N-insertions in productive TCRs, according to a later genetic analysis. In a later analysis, most CMV-associated TCR beta chains were found to appear HLA-restricted, with HLA associations seemingly driven largely by CMV exposure. The sequencing pipeline was judged likely to have produced a cluster of highly shared sequence variants as a technical artifact. A further reported finding was that TCR beta sequences accurately predicted the HLA-A and HLA-B alleles for most subjects in the first cohort. CMV serostatus was the only immune exposure information available for the cohort.

About this clone: Its antigen is still unknown. No quality values exist for individual bases; no much larger clone is one base distant.

The trim is 6 bases for V and 6 bases for J, with a gap of 24 bases between the germline ends. The CDR3 goes from the cysteine to the phenylalanine over 16 residues. The DNA shown is the 48-base CDR3, in frame from base 1. The germline V gene (reference sequence) supplies CDR1 MNHEY and CDR2 SMNVEV. The cohort consisted of 650 to 700 healthy bone marrow donors. All cohort members were sampled while nominally healthy, although unrecorded immune exposures were likely present. The donor tested CMV seropositive and was one of the 289 seropositive cohort members. Each donor provided a peripheral blood sample, and peripheral blood mononuclear cells were used for TCR beta sequencing. The Qiagen DNeasy Blood Extraction Kit was used to extract genomic DNA from the blood cell samples. Library construction relied on the immunoSEQ multiplex PCR assay. For the multiplex PCR, a mixture combining 60 forward primers for TCR Vbeta segments and 13 reverse primers for TCR Jbeta segments was used. The CDR3 region of rearranged TCR beta genes was amplified from genomic DNA by a multiplex PCR assay. The Illumina HiSeq System was used to sequence the amplified TCR beta libraries as 87-base-pair reads. Under the source paper's analysis protocol: A later analysis counted approximately 74 million unique TCR beta chains across the 666 repertoires, and some 11 million of these chains were shared by at least two donors. Raw reads were error-corrected and collapsed into unique sequences with a nearest-neighbor algorithm that merged closely related sequences to remove PCR and sequencing errors. To assign V, D and J gene segments, CDR3 sequences were aligned to IMGT reference sequences. Each retained sequence needed at least a six-nucleotide match to both a V gene segment and a J gene segment. Rearrangements were classified as productive when the CDR3 lacked stop codons and remained in frame with V and J, and all other rearrangements were classified as non-productive. CDR3 was defined by IMGT convention, running from the second conserved V-encoded cysteine to the conserved J-encoded phenylalanine. In an earlier analysis of roughly 580 of the donors, sequences lacking an unambiguous match to a single V gene segment were excluded. In an earlier analysis of approximately 610 of the donors, V segments were called functional above 56.7% productive rearrangements and were called segregating when the between-donor standard deviation exceeded 5%. A statistical classification framework was built for diagnosing cytomegalovirus status from the catalog of TCR beta chain sequences. In a later analysis, TCR nucleotide sequences were compared against IMGT/GENE-DB human TR gene sequences so that V and J genes could be assigned. A later analysis assigned CDR3 sequences and most-parsimonious VDJ recombination scenarios with the TCRdist pipeline. In a later analysis, every TCR beta chain was defined by the combination of its CDR3 amino acid sequence and its V-gene family, and reads without a unique V-gene family were dropped. A later analysis removed several hundred highly shared, low-generation-probability nucleotide sequences to deal with suspected cross-contamination and a sequencing artifact. In a later analysis, a clonal expansion index for each public chain was calculated from normalized within-repertoire ranks of inferred template counts. In a later analysis, generation probabilities were computed with a VDJ recombination model fitted to out-of-frame rearrangements, and the resulting probabilities were checked against IGoR. Hypergeometric tests were used in a later analysis to score TCR-TCR, TCR-HLA and TCR-CMV co-occurrence, with a repertoire-size bias correction applied to the TCR pairs. In a later analysis, false discovery rates were estimated by permuting HLA or CMV assignments 20 times. In a later analysis, co-occurring TCRs were grouped using DBSCAN, and TCRdist sequence similarity was added for clustering within HLA-allele-positive subsets. Repertoires with fewer than 30,000 or more than 120,000 public chains, plus five repertoires with anomalous nucleotide sharing, were excluded from co-occurrence clustering. Here the immuneACCESS table is served through TCRdb, limited to in-frame sequences with V and J called. Missing clones are a known gap in these copies; in checked studies unresolved V genes cover under half, and the rest lacks a known reason. That table gives V, J and clone size, and the DNA gave D and trimming. This sample gives 70,000 to 90,000 clones in total; roughly 70% of them show up just once. Roughly 4.5% of the sample rests with the top ten.

The chain is encoded by TRBV27 joined to TRBJ2-7, and the D gene may be TRBD1, 7 bases matching. This sequence was found in a man aged 60 to 75 in good health and CMV-seropositive. Sample: PBMCs. The CDR3 region: CASSVLALDQGGEQYF. The DNA sequence is given as TGTGCCAGCAGCGTCCTTGCACTAGACCAGGGGGGCGAGCAGTACTTC.